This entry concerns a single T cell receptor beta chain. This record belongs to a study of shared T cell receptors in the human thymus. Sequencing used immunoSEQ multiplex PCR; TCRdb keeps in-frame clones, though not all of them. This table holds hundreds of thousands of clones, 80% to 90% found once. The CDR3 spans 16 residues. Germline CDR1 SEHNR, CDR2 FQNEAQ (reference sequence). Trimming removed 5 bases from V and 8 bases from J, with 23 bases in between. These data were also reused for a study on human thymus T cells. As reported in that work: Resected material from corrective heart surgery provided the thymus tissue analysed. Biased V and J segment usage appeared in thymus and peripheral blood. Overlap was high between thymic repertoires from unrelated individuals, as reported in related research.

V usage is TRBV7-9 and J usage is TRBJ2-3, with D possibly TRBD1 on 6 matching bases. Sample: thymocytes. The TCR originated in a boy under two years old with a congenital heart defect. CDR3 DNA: TGTGCCAGCAGCGCCCGGGACACTGCGGATGCTGCTACGCAGTATTTT. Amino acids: CASSARDTADAATQYF.